This note documents a single T cell receptor beta chain sequence. The data derive from a study of blood T cell repertoires in COVID-19. On the study more broadly: T cells, B-cell-depleted T cells, or PBMCs supplied cDNA or gDNA.

Only in-frame clones appear in the TCRdb table, and some are missing; sequencing was by immunoSEQ multiplex PCR. The repertoire consists of roughly 66,000 clones, with more than 65% occurring once and the leading ten covering roughly 4.8%. The sequence was obtained from a woman in her sixties or seventies with acute or convalescent COVID-19. What was sequenced was peripheral blood.

This chain's CDR3 is CASTEVGRETQYF. CDR3 nucleotide sequence: TGTGCCAGCACAGAGGTGGGTCGGGAGACCCAGTACTTC. The gene calls are TRBV6-5 and TRBJ2-5; D is uncertain. V lost 7 bases to trimming and J lost 5 bases, with 14 bases between them. In germline, CDR1 is MNHEY, CDR2 SVGAGI. The CDR3 extends over 13 amino acids.